A single sample gave rise to the 8 T cell receptor beta chains below, sequenced in a study of PD-1 blockade in classical Hodgkin lymphoma. With no exception, relapse followed autologous stem cell transplantation in all patients, and brentuximab vedotin exposure varied. Measured with immunoSEQ multiplex PCR; TCRdb has only the in-frame clones, and not every one. This sample has more than 140,000 clones, with less than 80% found just once. The source was peripheral blood mononuclear cells (PBMCs), collected before the second cycle of nivolumab. These receptors originate from a human donor with classical Hodgkin lymphoma.

The CDR3 region is CAISEPLAGVGELFF. The CDR3, as DNA: TGTGCCATCAGTGAGCCCCTAGCGGGAGTCGGGGAGCTGTTTTTT. V is TRBV10-3 and J is TRBJ2-2; 10 positions agree with TRBD2. In germline, CDR1 is ENHRY, CDR2 SYGVKD. CDR3 length: 15 residues. J lost 7 bases, V lost 2 bases, and 4 bases had no gene match.

The chain combines TRBV6-5 with TRBJ1-6; 11 nucleotides line up with TRBD1. The CDR3 spans 16 residues. Germline CDR1 reads MNHEY; CDR2 reads SVGAGI. J was trimmed by 7 bases and V by 2 bases; bases with no gene match: 4. The CDR3 sequence: CASSYPGQGGNSPLHF. As DNA, the CDR3 is TGTGCCAGCAGTTACCCGGGACAGGGGGGAAATTCACCCCTCCACTTT.

This clone was picked up a small number of times. This sequence joins TRBV7-6 and TRBJ2-3; the match to TRBD2 covers 10 bases. CDR1 is SGHVS, CDR2 FNYEAQ, per germline. The CDR3 totals 16 residues. V shed 4 bases and J 1 base; nucleotides not matched to a gene: 5. The CDR3 is CASSSYLAGGTDTQYF. The DNA of the CDR3 is TGTGCCAGCAGCTCCTACCTAGCGGGGGGCACAGATACGCAGTATTTT.

This chain connects TRBV19 to TRBJ2-2; no clear D gene. Germline V gives CDR1 LNHDA, CDR2 SQIVND (reference sequence). CDR3 length: 13 residues. V lost 10 bases, J lost 3 bases, and 12 bases lay in between. The CDR3 protein is CATSRPDTGELFF. CDR3 bases: TGTGCCACGTCCAGGCCAGACACCGGGGAGCTGTTTTTT.

In this sample, this clone turned up once. CDR3 bases: TGTGCCAGCTCCCCGCTTCTCTCCTACGAGCAGTACTTC. It codes for CASSPLLSYEQYF. The chain joins TRBV6-5 to TRBJ2-7; D not certain. The V end lost 8 bases, the J end lost 0 bases, and 11 bases lay between the germline ends. The germline CDR1 and CDR2 sequences are MNHEY and SVGAGI. The CDR3 runs 13 residues.

This chain connects TRBV6-1 to TRBJ1-2, with 8 bases aligning to TRBD1. The CDR3 is made up of 14 amino acids. V lost 8 bases to trimming and J lost 4 bases; unmatched junction nucleotides: 9. The germline gives CDR1 MNHNS, CDR2 SASEGT. The CDR3 coding sequence is TGTGCCAGCCGGGCCCCAGGGGGCGGCTATGGCTACACCTTC. Protein: CASRAPGGGYGYTF.

CDR3 nucleotide sequence: TGCAGTGCTAGAGGCGCCGGGGAGCTGTTTTTT. Translating it yields CSARGAGELFF. This chain uses TRBV20-1 with TRBJ2-2, with no clear D. V lost 1 base and J lost 6, with 3 bases in between. The CDR3 loop spans 11 amino acids. CDR1 is DFQATT and CDR2 is SNEGSKA in the germline V gene (reference sequence).

The J gene is TRBJ2-4, the V gene TRBV21-1; the table's D call, TRBD1, has no DNA check behind it. TRBV21-1 is deemed a pseudogene. The CDR3 is 14 residues long. The CDR3: CASSQQGAKNIQYF. CDR3 nucleotide sequence: TGTGCCAGCAGCCAGCAGGGGGCCAAAAACATTCAGTACTTC.